The present TCR beta chain was sequenced within a study of T cells in Graves' hyperthyroidism and ophthalmopathy. Amplified TCR beta CDR3 regions derived from RNA transcripts. TCR CDR3 regions were first amplified by RT-PCR with HTBI primers. MiXCR, run by TCRdb on the multiplex PCR reads, gives a single entry per CDR3 protein. The sample yields fewer than 650,000 distinct CDR3 sequences, over 12% seen once. The germline V gene encodes CDR1 SNHLY and CDR2 FYNNEI. The CDR3 runs to 11 residues. V gave up 9 bases and J gave up 8 bases, with 11 bases separating them. Ophthalmopathy in the patients scored at least 3 on Clinical Activity Score and at least 4 on NOSPECS grade, lasting under 3 months. Together with thyroid ultrasound, orbital computed tomography, serum thyroxine and TRAb, clinical symptoms were used for diagnoses.

This TCR was recovered from a woman between 18 and 30 years old with Graves' ophthalmopathy. Sequenced: blood. This sequence joins TRBV2 and TRBJ1-3; D is uncertain. CDR3 coding DNA: TGTGCCAGTAGGACGGTGGACACCATATATTTT. It specifies CASRTVDTIYF.